The subject of this entry is one T cell receptor (beta chain). This sample was taken from a study of blood T cell repertoires in COVID-19. Study-wide background: Italy, Spain and the United States were the sources of the convalescent and acute COVID-19 samples.

In the authors' workflow: How many nucleated cells were present was estimated from reference gene primer amplification. Data came from immunoSEQ multiplex PCR; TCRdb stores just in-frame clones and leaves some out. The D gene and trimming were derived from the DNA, and the V and J assignments and clone size from that table. The sample has about 390,000 clones, 85% to 90% seen once. The V gene end was trimmed by 1 base and the J gene end by 5 bases; junction bases not matched to a gene: 10. This CDR3 is built from 16 residues. Germline loops: CDR1 SGHDN, CDR2 FVKESK. Study members were between roughly 18 and 89 years old and lived in roughly 24 US regions.

V usage is TRBV14 and J usage is TRBJ1-2; 7 bases align to TRBD1. Material for sequencing was PBMCs or T cells enriched from blood (not recorded which). This receptor was taken from a woman in her forties or fifties who had recovered from COVID-19. CDR3 nucleotides: TGTGCCAGCAGCCAAGTCGAACAGGGGAAATTATATGGCTACACCTTC. It is translated as CASSQVEQGKLYGYTF.